Following are 26 T cell receptor beta chains from one sample sequenced in a study of shared clonotypes between healthy human individuals. Terminally differentiated effector memory CD45RA+ cells were excluded from the naive CD8 cells, which were CD45RO-negative and positively selected for CCR7. Some clones are missing from TCRdb's copy, which holds only in-frame ones; the method was immunoSEQ multiplex PCR. In the table there are about 2 million clones, about 95% of which are singletons. The source material was naive CD8+ T cells sorted from blood. The receptors stem from a man aged 18 to 29 in good health.

The CDR3 reads CASGSSGTGWETQYF. The CDR3 DNA sequence: TGTGCTAGTGGTTCCTCGGGGACAGGGTGGGAGACCCAGTACTTC. The gene calls are TRBV12-5 and TRBJ2-5, with 9 bases aligning to TRBD1. The J segment lost 5 bases and the V segment lost 4 bases, leaving 8 bases of the junction unmatched. The germline V gene has CDR1 LGHNT and CDR2 FRNRAP. This CDR3 region has 15 residues. The whole variable domain, filled in from reference TRBV12-5 and TRBJ2-5, reads DARVTQTPRHKVTEMGQEVTMRCQPILGHNTVFWYRQTMMQGLELLAYFRNRAPLDDSGMPKDRFSAEMPDATLATLKIQPSEPRDSAVYFCASGSSGTGWETQYFGPGTRLLVL.

The chain employs TRBV10-3 and TRBJ2-6, with D tentatively TRBD1 (5 bases). The CDR3 sequence is 16 residues long. The V gene lost 2 bases and the J gene lost 3 bases, with 11 bases spanning the gap. CDR1 is ENHRY and CDR2 is SYGVKD in the germline V gene. CDR3 protein: CAISERSRDGANVLTF. For the CDR3, the DNA is TGTGCCATCAGTGAGAGATCCAGGGATGGGGCCAACGTCCTGACTTTC.

This clone appeared a single time. The chain combines TRBV30 with TRBJ1-5; D is uncertain. CDR3 length: 17 residues. Germline CDR1 GTSNPN, CDR2 SVGIG (reference sequence). Trimming took 2 bases from V and 3 from J, leaving 20 bases between them. The CDR3 sequence: CAWSTPEGVISNQPQHF. In DNA form, the CDR3 reads TGTGCCTGGAGTACCCCTGAGGGAGTAATTTCCAATCAGCCCCAGCATTTT. The full variable domain, in which reference TRBV30 and TRBJ1-5 provide the parts outside the CDR3, is SQTIHQWPATLVQPVGSPLSLECTVEGTSNPNLYWYRQAAGRGLQLLFYSVGIGQISSEVPQNLSASRPQDRQFILSSKKLLLSDSGFYLCAWSTPEGVISNQPQHFGDGTRLSIL.

The rearrangement uses TRBV4-2 and TRBJ2-5; the D gene is possibly TRBD2 (6 bases). The CDR3 covers 14 residues. The V end lost 0 bases, the J end lost 3 bases, and 8 bases lay between the germline ends. Germline V gene data show CDR1 as LGHNA and CDR2 as YNFKEQ. The CDR3 sequence is CASSQEVAEETQYF. In DNA form, the CDR3 reads TGTGCCAGCAGCCAAGAGGTAGCGGAAGAGACCCAGTACTTC.

The chain employs TRBV18 and TRBJ2-7, with 9 bases lining up with TRBD2. The germline gives CDR1 KGHSH, CDR2 LQKENI. The CDR3 runs 16 residues. V was clipped by 3 bases and J by 4 bases; unmatched bases: 10. The DNA of the CDR3 is TGTGCCAGCTCACCTCCCGGTGTAGCGGGAGAATACGAGCAGTACTTC. Encoded protein: CASSPPGVAGEYEQYF.

This chain's CDR3 is CASSAVSGPVSAGTIYF. CDR3 sequence (DNA): TGTGCCAGCAGCGCGGTCTCGGGGCCCGTATCCGCAGGCACCATATATTTT. The chain joins TRBV11-2 to TRBJ1-3; D might be TRBD1 (5 bases). With 5 bases removed from V and 9 bases from J, the gap between germline ends came to 26 bases. Germline CDR1 is SGHAT and CDR2 is FQNNGV. This CDR3 has 17 amino acids.

The V and J genes are TRBV28 and TRBJ1-1; maybe TRBD1 (6 bases). Trimming removed 3 bases at V and 3 bases at J, with 23 bases between. The germline V gene encodes CDR1 MDHEN and CDR2 SYDVKM. The CDR3 consists of 18 residues. This CDR3 reads CASSLPPGTPKEDTEAFF. For the CDR3, the DNA is TGTGCCAGCAGTTTGCCCCCCGGGACACCTAAGGAGGACACTGAAGCTTTCTTT.

This chain links TRBV28 with TRBJ2-1; no reliable D call. V shed 7 bases and J shed 0 bases, with 10 bases lying between them. The CDR3 covers 14 residues. The V gene's germline CDR1 is MDHEN and CDR2 SYDVKM. Here the CDR3 DNA reads TGTGCCAGCATCGGGCTGGTCTCCTACAATGAGCAGTTCTTC. Amino acid sequence: CASIGLVSYNEQFF.

The genes are TRBV4-3 and TRBJ2-3; D remains ambiguous. The germline V gene has CDR1 LGHNA and CDR2 YSLEER. V was trimmed by 0 bases and J by 2 bases, leaving 12 bases between them. The CDR3 is 16 amino acids. CDR3 sequence reads: CASSQEHYTVTDTQYF. CDR3 sequence (DNA): TGCGCCAGCAGCCAAGAACATTATACAGTCACAGATACGCAGTATTTT.

The chain is built from TRBV7-3 and TRBJ2-3; the D gene is possibly TRBD2 (6 bases). This CDR3 has 16 residues. Trimming removed 5 bases at V and 2 bases at J, with 17 bases between. The germline V gene encodes CDR1 SGHTA and CDR2 FQGTGA. Written as DNA, the CDR3 is TGTGCCAGCAGCCCGATCGGGGCGGGGATCACAGATACGCAGTATTTT. It specifies CASSPIGAGITDTQYF. Looking up the rest from reference TRBV7-3 and TRBJ2-3 gives the full variable domain: GAGVSQTPSNKVTEKGKYVELRCDPISGHTALYWYRQSLGQGPEFLIYFQGTGAADDSGLPNDRFFAVRPEGSVSTLKIQRTERGDSAVYLCASSPIGAGITDTQYFGPGTRLTVL.

In the case of this clone: Other DNA variants within this sample encode the same CDR3. The chain uses TRBV5-4 and TRBJ2-7; TRBD1 or TRBD2 may be the D gene (5 bases each). CDR1 and CDR2 (germline): SGHNT, YYREEE (reference sequence). The V gene lost 5 bases and the J gene lost 0 bases, with 9 bases spanning the gap. The CDR3 totals 13 residues. CDR3 protein: CASSPGGSYEQYF. The CDR3 DNA sequence: TGTGCCAGCAGTCCTGGGGGCTCCTACGAGCAGTACTTC.

The genes are TRBV6-1 and TRBJ2-5, with no clear D. Germline lookup yields CDR1 MNHNS and CDR2 SASEGT. The CDR3 covers 13 residues. The V end lost 2 bases, the J end lost 3 bases, and 7 bases lay between the germline ends. The CDR3 sequence: CASSEWDEETQYF. Here the CDR3 DNA reads TGTGCCAGCAGTGAATGGGATGAAGAGACCCAGTACTTC.

V gene TRBV7-3 combines with J gene TRBJ2-3, with 8 bases identical to TRBD2. The ends lost 4 bases at V and 2 bases at J; junction bases unmatched: 5. Germline-derived CDR1 and CDR2 are SGHTA and FQGTGA. The CDR3 spans 15 residues. The CDR3 here is CASSSPGGATDTQYF. The CDR3 DNA is TGTGCCAGCAGCTCCCCGGGGGGGGCCACAGATACGCAGTATTTT.

CDR3 coding DNA: TGTGCCAGCAGCCATTCGTGGGCAGGGGGGTTAAACTATGGCTACACCTTC. As protein: CASSHSWAGGLNYGYTF. The chain couples TRBV11-2 to TRBJ1-2, with TRBD1 matching 7 bases. The CDR3 spans 17 residues. After removal of 5 bases from V and 2 bases from J, the junction contained 14 bases not matched to a gene. Germline CDR1 is SGHAT and CDR2 is FQNNGV.

As DNA, the CDR3 is TGTGCCAGCCTCATCACGGGGGCGGGGGAGACCCAGTACTTC. This codes for CASLITGAGETQYF. V usage is TRBV28 and J usage is TRBJ2-5, with D perhaps given as TRBD1 or TRBD2 (6 bases each). There are 14 residues in the CDR3. CDR1 and CDR2 (germline): MDHEN, SYDVKM. Trimming removed 8 bases at V and 5 bases at J, with 18 bases between.

The chain recombines TRBV9 with TRBJ1-2, with 10 positions matching TRBD1. Trimming removed 3 bases from V and 4 bases from J; junction bases left unmatched: 6. This CDR3 has 15 amino acids. Germline values: CDR1 SGDLS, CDR2 YYNGEE. The CDR3, as DNA: TGTGCCAGCAGCGGGGGACAGGGGAACGCCTATGGCTACACCTTC. Encoded protein: CASSGGQGNAYGYTF.

The chain employs TRBV30 and TRBJ2-2; unclear D gene. Germline V gene data show CDR1 as GTSNPN and CDR2 as SVGIG (reference sequence). V lost 3 bases and J lost 4, with 12 bases in between. The length of the CDR3 is 14 residues. The CDR3 DNA sequence: TGTGCCTGGAGCCTACCCTCAAGCACCGGGGAGCTGTTTTTT. It translates to CAWSLPSSTGELFF.

V is TRBV7-8 and J is TRBJ2-7; 9 bases fit TRBD1. Germline V CDR1 and CDR2: SGHVS, FQNEAQ. This CDR3 is 16 amino acids long. After removal of 3 bases from V and 0 bases from J, the junction contained 6 bases not matched to a gene. In DNA form, the CDR3 reads TGTGCCAGCAGCTTGGGGACAGGGATGAGCTCCTACGAGCAGTACTTC. Its translation: CASSLGTGMSSYEQYF.

The chain combines TRBV9 with TRBJ2-3; 12 nucleotides align to TRBD2. Germline values: CDR1 SGDLS, CDR2 YYNGEE. V trimming: 4 bases; J trimming: 2 bases; junction bases outside the gene matches: 5. The CDR3 has 16 residues. Here the CDR3 reads CASSPRTSGITDTQYF. The DNA for the CDR3 is TGTGCCAGCAGCCCTCGGACTAGCGGGATCACAGATACGCAGTATTTT.

This clone was seen a few times. Within the sample, other DNA sequences also encode this same CDR3. The chain couples TRBV13 to TRBJ2-7; D gene uncertain. Germline assignment: CDR1 PRHDT and CDR2 FYEKMQ (reference sequence). The ends were cut back, 0 bases at V and 3 bases at J, with 0 bases in the middle. The CDR3 is made up of 11 amino acids. Written as DNA, the CDR3 is TGTGCCAGCAGCTTAGGCTACGAGCAGTACTTC. Translating it yields CASSLGYEQYF. The whole variable domain, filled in from reference TRBV13 and TRBJ2-7, reads AAGVIQSPRHLIKEKRETATLKCYPIPRHDTVYWYQQGPGQDPQFLISFYEKMQSDKGSIPDRFSAQQFSDYHSELNMSSLELGDSALYFCASSLGYEQYFGPGTRLTVT.

For this clone: Different DNA sequences within this sample yield the same CDR3. This sequence joins TRBV28 and TRBJ2-7; no clear D. Per germline, CDR1 MDHEN and CDR2 SYDVKM. The CDR3 length is 12 residues. V was clipped by 6 bases and J by 0 bases, with 6 bases between them. CDR3 amino acids: CASSLTSYEQYF. CDR3 nucleotides: TGTGCCAGCAGCCTAACCTCCTACGAGCAGTACTTC.

The gene calls are TRBV11-3 and TRBJ2-1; D might be TRBD1 or TRBD2, each matching 7 bases. The ends were cut back, 2 bases at V and 5 bases at J, with 13 bases in the middle. Germline-derived CDR1 and CDR2 are SGHNT and YENEEA. CDR3 length: 15 residues. CDR3 residues: CASSLFQGGDNEQFF. The CDR3 DNA is TGTGCCAGCAGCTTATTCCAGGGGGGGGACAATGAGCAGTTCTTC.

As regards this clone: The same CDR3 arises from other DNA sequences in this sample as well. V and J are TRBV9 and TRBJ1-1, with D tentatively TRBD1 (5 bases). The CDR3 loop spans 13 amino acids. CDR1 SGDLS and CDR2 YYNGEE come from the germline V gene. Between the trimmed V and J ends, which lost 3 bases and 2 bases, there was a span of 8 bases. CDR3 DNA: TGTGCCAGCAGCGGGGGGACTAACACTGAAGCTTTCTTT. Its translation is CASSGGTNTEAFF.

V usage is TRBV28 and J usage is TRBJ1-2; D ambiguous. Germline values: CDR1 MDHEN, CDR2 SYDVKM. V was clipped by 6 bases and J by 3 bases, with 11 bases between them. The CDR3 length is 13 residues. The CDR3 loop is CASSLGSYYGYTF. Here the CDR3 DNA reads TGTGCCAGCAGCCTGGGGTCCTACTATGGCTACACCTTC.

The chain is built from TRBV5-1 and TRBJ2-6; tentatively, D is TRBD1 (6 bases). The germline CDR1 and CDR2 sequences are SGHRS and YFSETQ. Trimming removed 7 bases at V and 2 bases at J, with 10 bases between. This CDR3 is 14 amino acids long. CDR3 loop: CASGTGTGANVLTF. The CDR3 coding sequence is TGCGCCAGCGGCACAGGGACTGGGGCCAACGTCCTGACTTTC.

About this clone itself: This sample includes further DNA sequences coding for the same CDR3. The rearrangement joins TRBV20-1 to TRBJ2-1; a weak D match, TRBD2 (5 bases). The CDR3 is 11 amino acids. The V end was cut by 0 bases, the J end by 9 bases, with 6 bases between. Germline CDR1 is DFQATT and CDR2 is SNEGSKA (reference sequence). CDR3 region: CSAREGSEQFF. The DNA for the CDR3 is TGCAGTGCTAGAGAGGGGAGTGAGCAGTTCTTC.